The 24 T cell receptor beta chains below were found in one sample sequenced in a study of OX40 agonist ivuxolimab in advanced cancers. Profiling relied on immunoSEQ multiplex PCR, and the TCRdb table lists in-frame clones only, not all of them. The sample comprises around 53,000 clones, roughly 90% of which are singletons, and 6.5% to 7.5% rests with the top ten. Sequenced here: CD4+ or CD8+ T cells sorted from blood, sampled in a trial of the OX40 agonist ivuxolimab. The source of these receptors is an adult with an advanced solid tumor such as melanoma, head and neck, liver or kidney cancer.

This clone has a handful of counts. The CDR3 reads CASSFQGLGGGYTF. Here the CDR3 DNA reads TGTGCCAGCAGTTTTCAGGGGCTAGGCGGGGGCTACACCTTC. The chain carries TRBV28 and TRBJ1-2; D might be TRBD1 (6 bases). Germline assignment: CDR1 MDHEN and CDR2 SYDVKM. The CDR3 consists of 14 residues. The V end lost 3 bases, the J end lost 8 bases, and 16 bases lay between the germline ends.

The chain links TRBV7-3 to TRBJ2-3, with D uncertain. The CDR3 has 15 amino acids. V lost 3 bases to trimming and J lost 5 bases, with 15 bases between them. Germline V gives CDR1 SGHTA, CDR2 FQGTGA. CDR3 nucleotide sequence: TGTGCCAGCAGCTTTCGTGGAGTAACTGTAGATACGCAGTATTTT. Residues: CASSFRGVTVDTQYF.

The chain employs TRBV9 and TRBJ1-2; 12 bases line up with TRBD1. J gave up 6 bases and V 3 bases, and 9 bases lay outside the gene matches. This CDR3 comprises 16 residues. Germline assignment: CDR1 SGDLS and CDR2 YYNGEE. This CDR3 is CASSETGQGALDGYTF. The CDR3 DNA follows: TGTGCCAGCAGCGAAACGGGACAGGGGGCGTTGGATGGCTACACCTTC.

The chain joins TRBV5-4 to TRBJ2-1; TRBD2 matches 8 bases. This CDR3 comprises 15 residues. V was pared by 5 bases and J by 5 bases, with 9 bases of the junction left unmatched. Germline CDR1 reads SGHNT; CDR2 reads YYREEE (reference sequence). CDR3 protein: CASRPGLEIHNEQFF. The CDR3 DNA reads TGTGCCAGCAGGCCGGGACTAGAGATTCACAATGAGCAGTTCTTC.

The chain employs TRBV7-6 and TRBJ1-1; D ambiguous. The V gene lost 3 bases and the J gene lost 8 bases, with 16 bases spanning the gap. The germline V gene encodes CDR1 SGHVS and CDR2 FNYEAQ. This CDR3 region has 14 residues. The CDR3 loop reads CASSFNDVRREAFF. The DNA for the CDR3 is TGTGCCAGCAGCTTCAATGACGTAAGAAGAGAAGCTTTCTTT.

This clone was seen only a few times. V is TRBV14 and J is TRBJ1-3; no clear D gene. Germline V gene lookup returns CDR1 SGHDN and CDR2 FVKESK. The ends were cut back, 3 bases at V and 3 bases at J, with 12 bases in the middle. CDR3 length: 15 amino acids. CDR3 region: CASSQSWSFGNTIYF. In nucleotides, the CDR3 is TGTGCCAGCAGCCAGAGCTGGTCATTTGGAAACACCATATATTTT.

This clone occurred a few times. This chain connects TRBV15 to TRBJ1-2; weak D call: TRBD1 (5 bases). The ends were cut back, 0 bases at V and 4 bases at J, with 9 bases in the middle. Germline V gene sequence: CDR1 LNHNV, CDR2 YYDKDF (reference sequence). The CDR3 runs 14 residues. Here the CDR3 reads CATSREGVGYGYTF. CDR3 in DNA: TGTGCCACCAGCAGAGAAGGGGTCGGCTATGGCTACACCTTC. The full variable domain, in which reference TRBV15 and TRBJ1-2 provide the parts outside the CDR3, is DAMVIQNPRYQVTQFGKPVTLSCSQTLNHNVMYWYQQKSSQAPKLLFHYYDKDFNNEADTPDNFQSRRPNTSFCFLDIRSPGLGDTAMYLCATSREGVGYGYTFGSGTRLTVV.

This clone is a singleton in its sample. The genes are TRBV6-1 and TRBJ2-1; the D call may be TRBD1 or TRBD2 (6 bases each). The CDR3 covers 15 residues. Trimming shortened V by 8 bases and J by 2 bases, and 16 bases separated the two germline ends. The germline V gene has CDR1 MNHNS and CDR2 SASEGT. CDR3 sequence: CASPPRGDTYNEQFF. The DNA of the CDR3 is TGTGCCAGCCCTCCGAGGGGGGATACCTACAATGAGCAGTTCTTC.

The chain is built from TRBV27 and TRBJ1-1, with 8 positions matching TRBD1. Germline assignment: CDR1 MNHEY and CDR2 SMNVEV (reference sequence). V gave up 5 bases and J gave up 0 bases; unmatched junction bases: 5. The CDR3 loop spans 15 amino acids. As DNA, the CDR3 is TGTGCCAGCAGTCGCAGGGGGCTGGTGAACACTGAAGCTTTCTTT. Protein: CASSRRGLVNTEAFF.

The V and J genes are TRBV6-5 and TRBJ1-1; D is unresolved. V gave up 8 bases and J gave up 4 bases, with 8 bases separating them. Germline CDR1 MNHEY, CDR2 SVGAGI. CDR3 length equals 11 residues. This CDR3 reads CASFSRTEAFF. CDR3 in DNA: TGTGCCAGCTTTAGTCGCACTGAAGCTTTCTTT.

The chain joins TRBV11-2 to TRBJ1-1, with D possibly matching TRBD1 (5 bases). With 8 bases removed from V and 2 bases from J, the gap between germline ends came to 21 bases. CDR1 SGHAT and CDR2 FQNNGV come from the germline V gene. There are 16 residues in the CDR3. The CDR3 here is CASPIRGSILNTEAFF. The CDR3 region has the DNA TGTGCCAGCCCGATCCGGGGGTCGATACTTAACACTGAAGCTTTCTTT.

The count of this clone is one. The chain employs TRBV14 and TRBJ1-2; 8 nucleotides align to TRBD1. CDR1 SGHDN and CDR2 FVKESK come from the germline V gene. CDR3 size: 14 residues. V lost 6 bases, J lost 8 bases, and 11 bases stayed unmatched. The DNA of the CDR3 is TGTGCCAGCAGTCTTACGACAGGGGTGTGGGGCTACACCTTC. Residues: CASSLTTGVWGYTF.

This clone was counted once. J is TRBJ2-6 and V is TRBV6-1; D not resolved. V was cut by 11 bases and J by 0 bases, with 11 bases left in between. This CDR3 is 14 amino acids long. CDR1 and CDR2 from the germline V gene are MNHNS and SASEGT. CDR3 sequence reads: CAGDTSSGANVLTF. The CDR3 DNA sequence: TGTGCCGGCGATACCAGCTCTGGGGCCAACGTCCTGACTTTC.

Here the CDR3 DNA reads TGCAGCGTTGCCACGGACTATGGCTACACCTTC. Amino acids: CSVATDYGYTF. The chain employs TRBV29-1 and TRBJ1-2; D is uncertain. Germline V gene lookup returns CDR1 SQVTM and CDR2 ANQGSEA. The CDR3 spans 11 residues. Trimming shortened V by 4 bases and J by 3 bases, and 6 bases separated the two germline ends.

CDR3: CASSKLQGHEQYF. The CDR3 coding sequence is TGTGCCAGCAGCAAACTCCAAGGGCACGAGCAGTACTTC. V gene TRBV25-1 combines with J gene TRBJ2-7; D gene ambiguous. The length of the CDR3 is 13 residues. Trimming shortened V by 6 bases and J by 5 bases, and 14 bases separated the two germline ends. Per the germline V gene, CDR1 is MGHDK and CDR2 is SYGVNS.

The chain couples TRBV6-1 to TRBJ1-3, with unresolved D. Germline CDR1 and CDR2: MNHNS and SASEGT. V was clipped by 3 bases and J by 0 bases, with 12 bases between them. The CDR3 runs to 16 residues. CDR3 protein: CASSESRPFSGNTIYF. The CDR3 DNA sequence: TGTGCCAGCAGTGAGTCCAGGCCCTTCTCTGGAAACACCATATATTTT.

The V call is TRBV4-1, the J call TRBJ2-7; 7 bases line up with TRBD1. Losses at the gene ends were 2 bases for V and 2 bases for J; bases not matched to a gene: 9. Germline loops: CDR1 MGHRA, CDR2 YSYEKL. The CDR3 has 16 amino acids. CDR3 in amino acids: CASSQNPTGEPYEQYF. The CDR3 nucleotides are TGCGCCAGCAGCCAAAATCCCACAGGGGAGCCCTACGAGCAGTACTTC.

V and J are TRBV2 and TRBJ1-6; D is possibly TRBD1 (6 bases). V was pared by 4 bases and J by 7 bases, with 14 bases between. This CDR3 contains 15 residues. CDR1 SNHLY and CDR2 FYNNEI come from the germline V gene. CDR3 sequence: CASSGNRGANSPLHF. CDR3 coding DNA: TGTGCCAGCAGTGGTAATCGGGGGGCGAATTCACCCCTCCACTTT.

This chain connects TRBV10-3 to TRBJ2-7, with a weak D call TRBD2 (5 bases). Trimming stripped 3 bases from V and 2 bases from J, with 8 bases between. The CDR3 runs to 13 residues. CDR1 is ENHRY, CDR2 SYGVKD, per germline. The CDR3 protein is CAISESGTYEQYF. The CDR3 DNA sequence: TGTGCCATCAGTGAAAGCGGTACCTACGAGCAGTACTTC.

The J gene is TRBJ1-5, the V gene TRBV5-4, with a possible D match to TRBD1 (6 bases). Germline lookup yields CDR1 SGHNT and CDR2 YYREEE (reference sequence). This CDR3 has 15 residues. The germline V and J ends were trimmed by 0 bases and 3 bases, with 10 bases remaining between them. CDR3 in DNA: TGTGCCAGCAGCTTGGACGGACAGACCAATCAGCCCCAGCATTTT. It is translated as CASSLDGQTNQPQHF.

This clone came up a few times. The CDR3 sequence: CAWTKGGSNYGYTF. In nucleotides, the CDR3 is TGTGCCTGGACTAAGGGTGGCTCTAACTATGGCTACACCTTC. This chain uses TRBV30 with TRBJ1-2; D gene uncertain. Germline-derived CDR1 and CDR2 are GTSNPN and SVGIG (reference sequence). The CDR3 sequence is 14 residues long. V gave up 4 bases and J gave up 0 bases, with 12 bases separating them.

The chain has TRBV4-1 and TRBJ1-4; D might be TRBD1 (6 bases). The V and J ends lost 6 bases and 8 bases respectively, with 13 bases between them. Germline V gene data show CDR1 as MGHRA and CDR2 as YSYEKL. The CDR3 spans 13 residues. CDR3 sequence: CASRHIQGEKLFF. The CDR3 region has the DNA TGCGCCAGCAGACACATACAGGGAGAAAAACTGTTTTTT.

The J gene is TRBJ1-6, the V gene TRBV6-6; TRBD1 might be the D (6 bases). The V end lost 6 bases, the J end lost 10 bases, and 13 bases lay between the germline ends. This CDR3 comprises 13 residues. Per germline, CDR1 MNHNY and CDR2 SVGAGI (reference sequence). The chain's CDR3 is CASSLEGGSPLHF. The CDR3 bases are TGTGCCAGCAGCCTAGAGGGGGGATCACCCCTCCACTTT.

Here the CDR3 DNA reads TGTGCCAGCAGGCCATCCCCCTTCACAGATACGCAGTATTTT. Encoded protein: CASRPSPFTDTQYF. The V and J genes are TRBV6-6 and TRBJ2-3; the D is unclear. Germline V gives CDR1 MNHNY, CDR2 SVGAGI (reference sequence). Between the trimmed V and J ends, which lost 6 bases and 2 bases, there was a span of 12 bases. The CDR3 has 14 amino acids.